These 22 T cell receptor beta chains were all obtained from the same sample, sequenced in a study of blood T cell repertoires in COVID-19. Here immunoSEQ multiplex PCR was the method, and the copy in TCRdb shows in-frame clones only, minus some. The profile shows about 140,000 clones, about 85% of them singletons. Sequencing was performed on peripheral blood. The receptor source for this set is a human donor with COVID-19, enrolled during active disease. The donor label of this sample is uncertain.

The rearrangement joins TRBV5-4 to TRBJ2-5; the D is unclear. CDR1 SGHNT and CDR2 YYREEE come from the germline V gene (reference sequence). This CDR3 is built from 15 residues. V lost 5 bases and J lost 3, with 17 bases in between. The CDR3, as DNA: TGTGCCAGCAGAACGGAGCCTGACTCCGAAGAGACCCAGTACTTC. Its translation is CASRTEPDSEETQYF.

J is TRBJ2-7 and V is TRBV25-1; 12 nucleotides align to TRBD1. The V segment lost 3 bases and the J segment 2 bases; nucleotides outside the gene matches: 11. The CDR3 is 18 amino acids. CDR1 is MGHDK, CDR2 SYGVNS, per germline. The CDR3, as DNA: TGTGCCAGCAGTGACACCGGGACAGGGGGCCCCGGGGCCTACGAGCAGTACTTC. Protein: CASSDTGTGGPGAYEQYF.

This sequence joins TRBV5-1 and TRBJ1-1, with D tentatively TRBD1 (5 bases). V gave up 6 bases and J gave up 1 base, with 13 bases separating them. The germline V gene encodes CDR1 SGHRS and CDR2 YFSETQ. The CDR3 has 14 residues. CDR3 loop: CASTLAGENTEAFF. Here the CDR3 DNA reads TGCGCCAGCACCCTAGCGGGGGAGAACACTGAAGCTTTCTTT.

This chain's CDR3 is CASSWSDTEAFF. As DNA, the CDR3 is TGTGCCAGCAGCTGGAGCGACACTGAAGCTTTCTTT. The rearrangement uses TRBV7-9 and TRBJ1-1; unclear D gene. The CDR3 has 12 residues. V was trimmed by 4 bases and J by 3 bases, leaving 6 bases between them. From germline, CDR1 is SEHNR and CDR2 FQNEAQ (reference sequence).

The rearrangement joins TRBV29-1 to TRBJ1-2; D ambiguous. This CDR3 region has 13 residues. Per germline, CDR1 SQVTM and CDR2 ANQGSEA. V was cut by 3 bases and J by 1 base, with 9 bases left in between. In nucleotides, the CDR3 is TGCAGCGTTGATGGGCCGTTTAACTATGGCTACACCTTC. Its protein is CSVDGPFNYGYTF.

The CDR3 sequence is CASRARHPTEAFF. CDR3 DNA: TGTGCCAGCAGAGCCCGCCACCCCACTGAAGCTTTCTTT. The J gene is TRBJ1-1, the V gene TRBV5-5; D not certain. Germline V gene data show CDR1 as SGHKS and CDR2 as YYEKEE (reference sequence). Trimming shortened V by 5 bases and J by 4 bases, and 12 bases separated the two germline ends. This CDR3 contains 13 residues.

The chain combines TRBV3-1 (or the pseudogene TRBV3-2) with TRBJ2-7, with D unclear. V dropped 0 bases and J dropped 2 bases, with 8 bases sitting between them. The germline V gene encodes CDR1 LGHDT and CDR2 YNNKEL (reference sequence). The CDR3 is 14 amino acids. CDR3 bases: TGTGCCAGCAGCCAAGATCCAGGCGCCTACGAGCAGTACTTC. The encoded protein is CASSQDPGAYEQYF.

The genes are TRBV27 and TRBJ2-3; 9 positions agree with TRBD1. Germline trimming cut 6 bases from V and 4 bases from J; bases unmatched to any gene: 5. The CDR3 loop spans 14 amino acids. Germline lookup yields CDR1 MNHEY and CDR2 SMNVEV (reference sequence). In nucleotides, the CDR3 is TGTGCCAGCAGCTGGGACAGGGCTCCAGATACGCAGTATTTT. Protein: CASSWDRAPDTQYF.

This CDR3 is CASSDRTGNYEQYF. The CDR3 DNA sequence: TGCGCCAGCAGTGATAGGACAGGGAACTACGAGCAGTACTTC. The rearrangement uses TRBV10-2 and TRBJ2-7; 8 bases fit TRBD1. The CDR3 contains 14 residues. V gave up 3 bases and J gave up 3 bases; unmatched junction bases: 4. Germline V gives CDR1 WSHSY, CDR2 SAAADI.

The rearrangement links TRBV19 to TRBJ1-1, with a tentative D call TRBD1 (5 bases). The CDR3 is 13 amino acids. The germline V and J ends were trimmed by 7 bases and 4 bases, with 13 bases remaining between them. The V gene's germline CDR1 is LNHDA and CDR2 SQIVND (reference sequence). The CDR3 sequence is CASTRQGGTEAFF. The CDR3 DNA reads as TGTGCCAGTACCAGGCAGGGAGGCACTGAAGCTTTCTTT.

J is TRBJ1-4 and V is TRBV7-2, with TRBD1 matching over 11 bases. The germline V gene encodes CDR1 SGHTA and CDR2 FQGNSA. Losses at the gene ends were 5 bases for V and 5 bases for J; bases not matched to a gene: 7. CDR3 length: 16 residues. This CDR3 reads CASSETGTGGNEKLFF. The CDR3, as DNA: TGTGCCAGCAGCGAAACCGGGACAGGGGGGAATGAAAAACTGTTTTTT.

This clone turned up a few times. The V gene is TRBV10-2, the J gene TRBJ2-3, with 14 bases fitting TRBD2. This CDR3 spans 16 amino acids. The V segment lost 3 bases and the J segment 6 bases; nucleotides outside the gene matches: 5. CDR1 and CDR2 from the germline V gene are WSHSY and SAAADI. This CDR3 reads CASSDPGLAGADTQYF. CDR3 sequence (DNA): TGCGCCAGCAGTGACCCGGGACTAGCGGGGGCTGATACGCAGTATTTT.

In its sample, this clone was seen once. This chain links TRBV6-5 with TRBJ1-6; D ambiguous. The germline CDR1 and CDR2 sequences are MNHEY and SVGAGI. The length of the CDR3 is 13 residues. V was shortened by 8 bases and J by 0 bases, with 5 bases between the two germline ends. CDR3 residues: CASRSSYNSPLHF. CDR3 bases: TGTGCCAGCCGGAGCTCCTATAATTCACCCCTCCACTTT.

CDR3 DNA sequence: TGTGCCAGAAGCTTGTTGGAGGGGAATGAGCAGTTCTTC. Translating gives CARSLLEGNEQFF. This chain links TRBV5-3 with TRBJ2-1; D is perhaps TRBD2 (6 bases). TRBV5-3 is labeled an ORF, and its function is uncertain. Trimming shortened V by 1 base and J by 7 bases, and 9 bases separated the two germline ends. This CDR3 contains 13 residues.

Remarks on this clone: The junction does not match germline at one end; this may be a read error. The CDR3 protein is CASRLVQGVKEQFF. The CDR3 nucleotides are TGCGCCAGCAGGTTGGTCCAGGGGGTGAAGGAGCAGTTCTTC. The chain is built from TRBV5-1 and TRBJ2-1; TRBD1 matches at 7 bases. The CDR3 has 14 residues. Germline V lookup: CDR1 SGHRS, CDR2 YFSETQ.

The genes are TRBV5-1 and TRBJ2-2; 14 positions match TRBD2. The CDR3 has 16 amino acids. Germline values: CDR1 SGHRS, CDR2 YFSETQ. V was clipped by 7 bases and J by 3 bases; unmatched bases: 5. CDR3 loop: CASRMGLAGDTGELFF. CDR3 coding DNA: TGCGCCAGCCGCATGGGACTAGCGGGAGACACCGGGGAGCTGTTTTTT.

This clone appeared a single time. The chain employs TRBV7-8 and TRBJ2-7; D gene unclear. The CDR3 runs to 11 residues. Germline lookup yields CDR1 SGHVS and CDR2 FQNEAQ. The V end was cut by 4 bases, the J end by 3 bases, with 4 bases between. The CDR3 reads CASSSNYEQYF. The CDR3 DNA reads TGTGCCAGCAGCTCAAACTACGAGCAGTACTTC. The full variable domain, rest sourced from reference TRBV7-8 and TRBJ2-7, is GAGVSQSPRYKVAKRGQDVALRCDPISGHVSLFWYQQALGQGPEFLTYFQNEAQLDKSGLPSDRFFAERPEGSVSTLKIQRTQQEDSAVYLCASSSNYEQYFGPGTRLTVT.

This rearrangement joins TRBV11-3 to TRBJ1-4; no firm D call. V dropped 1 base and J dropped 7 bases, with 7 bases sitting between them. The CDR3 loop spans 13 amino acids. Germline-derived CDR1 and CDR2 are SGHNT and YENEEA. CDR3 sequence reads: CASSLGGPEKLFF. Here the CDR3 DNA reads TGTGCCAGCAGCTTAGGAGGTCCTGAAAAACTGTTTTTT.

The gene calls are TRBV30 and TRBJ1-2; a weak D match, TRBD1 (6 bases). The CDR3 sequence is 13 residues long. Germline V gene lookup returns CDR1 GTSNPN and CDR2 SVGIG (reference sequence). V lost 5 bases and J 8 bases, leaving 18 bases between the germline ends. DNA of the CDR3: TGTGCCTGGGGAATCAGGGGAAACGGCGGCTACACCTTC. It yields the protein CAWGIRGNGGYTF.

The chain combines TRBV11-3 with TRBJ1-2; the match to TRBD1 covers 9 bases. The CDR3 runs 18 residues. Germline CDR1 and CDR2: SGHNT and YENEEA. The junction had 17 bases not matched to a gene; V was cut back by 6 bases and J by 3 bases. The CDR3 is CASSSRGDRGDRDYGYTF. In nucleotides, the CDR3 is TGTGCCAGCAGTTCTAGGGGAGACAGGGGGGACCGTGACTATGGCTACACCTTC. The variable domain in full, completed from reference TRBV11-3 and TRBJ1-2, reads EAGVVQSPRYKIIEKKQPVAFWCNPISGHNTLYWYLQNLGQGPELLIRYENEEAVDDSQLPKDRFSAERLKGVDSTLKIQPAELGDSAVYLCASSSRGDRGDRDYGYTFGSGTRLTVV.

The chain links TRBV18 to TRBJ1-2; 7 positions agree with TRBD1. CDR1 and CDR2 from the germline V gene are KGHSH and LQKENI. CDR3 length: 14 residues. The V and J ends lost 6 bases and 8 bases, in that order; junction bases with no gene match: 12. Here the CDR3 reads CASSHRGPMEGYTF. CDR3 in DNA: TGTGCCAGCTCGCATAGGGGGCCCATGGAGGGCTACACCTTC.

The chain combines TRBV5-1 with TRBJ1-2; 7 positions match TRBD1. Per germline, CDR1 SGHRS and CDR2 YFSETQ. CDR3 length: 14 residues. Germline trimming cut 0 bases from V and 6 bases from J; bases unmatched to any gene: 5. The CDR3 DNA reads TGCGCCAGCAGCTTGGGGTATCAGGGGGATGGCTACACCTTC. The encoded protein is CASSLGYQGDGYTF.